One sample yielded the 30 T cell receptor beta chains listed below, sequenced in a study of blood T cell repertoires in COVID-19. The protocol was immunoSEQ multiplex PCR, while the TCRdb copy is restricted to in-frame clones and leaves out a portion. The repertoire has hundreds of thousands of clones, around 88% of them found once; the top ten carry about 1.3%. The source material was peripheral blood. The receptors originated from a man older than 75 with acute or convalescent COVID-19.

V gene TRBV6-5 combines with J gene TRBJ2-2; 9 bases align to TRBD2. CDR1 is MNHEY and CDR2 is SVGAGI in the germline V gene. The CDR3 consists of 15 residues. V trimming: 6 bases; J trimming: 0 bases; junction bases outside the gene matches: 2. The CDR3 loop is CASRGTSSNTGELFF. The CDR3 nucleotides read TGTGCCAGCAGGGGGACTAGCTCGAACACCGGGGAGCTGTTTTTT.

The genes are TRBV18 and TRBJ2-7; 10 nucleotides align to TRBD1. The CDR3 loop spans 15 amino acids. Trimming removed 6 bases from V and 1 base from J; junction bases left unmatched: 6. Germline V gene lookup returns CDR1 KGHSH and CDR2 LQKENI. The DNA for the CDR3 is TGTGCCAGCTCTTCGGGACAGGGGTCTTCCTACGAGCAGTACTTC. This codes for CASSSGQGSSYEQYF.

J is TRBJ2-3 and V is TRBV2, with 12 bases matching TRBD2. The V gene's germline CDR1 is SNHLY and CDR2 FYNNEI. CDR3 length: 15 residues. The V segment lost 4 bases and the J segment 5 bases; nucleotides outside the gene matches: 4. The CDR3 nucleotides are TGTGCCAGCAGTGTTTCGACTAGCGGGAGAGATACGCAGTATTTT. Protein product: CASSVSTSGRDTQYF.

The chain combines TRBV15 with TRBJ2-7; 7 nucleotides align to TRBD1. This CDR3 contains 13 residues. Germline V lookup: CDR1 LNHNV, CDR2 YYDKDF (reference sequence). Germline trimming cut 1 base from V and 5 bases from J; bases unmatched to any gene: 2. CDR3 sequence: CATSRGQGHEQYF. As DNA, the CDR3 is TGTGCCACCAGCAGAGGACAGGGCCACGAGCAGTACTTC.

The gene calls are TRBV6-5 and TRBJ1-4, with TRBD1 matching 7 bases. The CDR3 has 15 amino acids. Germline-derived CDR1 and CDR2 are MNHEY and SVGAGI. The V gene end was trimmed by 2 bases and the J gene end by 5 bases; junction bases not matched to a gene: 5. The CDR3 reads CASSYMGTANEKLFF. The DNA of the CDR3 is TGTGCCAGCAGTTACATGGGGACAGCAAATGAAAAACTGTTTTTT.

The genes are TRBV21-1 and TRBJ2-1; the listed D gene, TRBD2, was not tested against the DNA. TRBV21-1 is a pseudogene. The CDR3 is made up of 21 amino acids. The DNA for the CDR3 is TGTGCCAGCAGCAAAGGGATACAGGCTTCCTTCCGCGGGGGGGCCTTTAATGAGCAGTTCTTC. Protein product: CASSKGIQASFRGGAFNEQFF.

This rearrangement joins TRBV5-1 to TRBJ2-1; 10 nucleotides agree with TRBD2. The CDR3 extends over 16 amino acids. J gave up 6 bases and V 0 bases, and 6 bases lay outside the gene matches. The V gene's germline CDR1 is SGHRS and CDR2 YFSETQ. This CDR3 is CASSLGERTSGNEQFF. For the CDR3, the DNA is TGCGCCAGCAGCTTGGGGGAAAGGACTAGCGGCAATGAGCAGTTCTTC. The full variable domain, with the rest looked up from reference TRBV5-1 and TRBJ2-1, is KAGVTQTPRYLIKTRGQQVTLSCSPISGHRSVSWYQQTPGQGLQFLFEYFSETQRNKGNFPGRFSGRQFSNSRSEMNVSTLELGDSALYLCASSLGERTSGNEQFFGPGTRLTVL.

This clone was seen a single time. The rearrangement uses TRBV18 and TRBJ2-3, with TRBD2 identical over 12 bases. The CDR3 runs to 16 residues. In germline, CDR1 is KGHSH, CDR2 LQKENI. After removal of 5 bases from V and 2 bases from J, the junction contained 5 bases not matched to a gene. The CDR3 bases are TGTGCCAGCTCATCGGGACTAGCGGGTAACACAGATACGCAGTATTTT. Translated, it gives CASSSGLAGNTDTQYF.

Of note for this clone: The same CDR3 is also encoded by other DNA sequences in this sample. The gene calls are TRBV5-1 and TRBJ2-1, with 11 bases fitting TRBD2. The length of the CDR3 is 16 residues. V shed 2 bases, J shed 0 bases, and the junction held 1 base outside the gene matches. Germline CDR1 SGHRS, CDR2 YFSETQ. CDR3 nucleotide sequence: TGCGCCAGCAGCTTAACTAGCGGGAGCTCCTACAATGAGCAGTTCTTC. This translates into CASSLTSGSSYNEQFF. The variable domain in full, with the rest retrieved from reference TRBV5-1 and TRBJ2-1, is KAGVTQTPRYLIKTRGQQVTLSCSPISGHRSVSWYQQTPGQGLQFLFEYFSETQRNKGNFPGRFSGRQFSNSRSEMNVSTLELGDSALYLCASSLTSGSSYNEQFFGPGTRLTVL.

This chain joins TRBV7-9 and TRBJ1-6; 8 bases fit TRBD1. The V segment lost 2 bases and the J segment 4 bases; nucleotides outside the gene matches: 4. The CDR3 covers 16 residues. Germline V gene lookup returns CDR1 SEHNR and CDR2 FQNEAQ (reference sequence). The CDR3 nucleotides are TGTGCCAGCAGCTTATCCGGGACAGGTTATAATTCACCCCTCCACTTT. Its translation: CASSLSGTGYNSPLHF.

The chain links TRBV7-8 to TRBJ1-3, with a weak D call TRBD1 (5 bases). CDR3 length equals 16 residues. V was shortened by 1 base and J by 0 bases, with 10 bases between the two germline ends. Germline V lookup: CDR1 SGHVS, CDR2 FQNEAQ. CDR3 bases: TGTGCCAGCAGCTTAGTGCGACAGATCTCTGGAAACACCATATATTTT. Encoded protein: CASSLVRQISGNTIYF. The whole variable domain, filled in from reference TRBV7-8 and TRBJ1-3, reads GAGVSQSPRYKVAKRGQDVALRCDPISGHVSLFWYQQALGQGPEFLTYFQNEAQLDKSGLPSDRFFAERPEGSVSTLKIQRTQQEDSAVYLCASSLVRQISGNTIYFGEGSWLTVV.

The J gene is TRBJ1-4, the V gene TRBV20-1; TRBD1 aligns across 9 bases. The germline gives CDR1 DFQATT, CDR2 SNEGSKA (reference sequence). This CDR3 region has 13 residues. J was trimmed by 8 bases and V by 3 bases; bases with no gene match: 4. The CDR3 here is CSASRTGDEKLFF. The DNA for the CDR3 is TGCAGTGCTAGTCGGACAGGGGACGAAAAACTGTTTTTT.

This clone has a handful of counts. The chain recombines TRBV11-3 with TRBJ2-7, with a weak D call TRBD1 (5 bases). Germline CDR1 and CDR2: SGHNT and YENEEA. This CDR3 is built from 13 residues. Trimming left V 2 bases short and J 5 bases short, with 10 bases between. CDR3 sequence (DNA): TGTGCCAGCAGCTTAATGCAGGGCCACGAGCAGTACTTC. This gives the protein CASSLMQGHEQYF.

This chain links TRBV18 with TRBJ1-5, with D possibly matching TRBD1 (6 bases). From germline, CDR1 is KGHSH and CDR2 LQKENI. This CDR3 has 15 amino acids. V was cut by 4 bases and J by 0 bases, with 10 bases left in between. CDR3 in DNA: TGTGCCAGCTCACAAGACAGGTATAGCAATCAGCCCCAGCATTTT. This sequence encodes CASSQDRYSNQPQHF.

The V gene is TRBV4-2, the J gene TRBJ2-3; 14 nucleotides align to TRBD2. Trimming cost V 0 bases and J 4 bases; bases outside gene matches: 9. This CDR3 is 19 amino acids long. Germline loops: CDR1 LGHNA, CDR2 YNFKEQ. The CDR3 protein is CASSQDQTSGGDWADTQYF. CDR3 coding DNA: TGTGCCAGCAGCCAAGATCAGACTAGCGGGGGGGACTGGGCAGATACGCAGTATTTT.

V usage is TRBV28 and J usage is TRBJ1-4, with D tentatively TRBD1 (5 bases). Germline V gives CDR1 MDHEN, CDR2 SYDVKM. V gave up 5 bases and J gave up 1 base, with 14 bases separating them. The CDR3 contains 16 residues. CDR3 in amino acids: CASSTLKTGTNEKLFF. The CDR3 DNA follows: TGTGCCAGCAGTACTCTTAAAACAGGAACTAATGAAAAACTGTTTTTT.

V gene TRBV10-3 combines with J gene TRBJ1-4, with D perhaps matching TRBD1 (6 bases). CDR1 and CDR2 (germline): ENHRY, SYGVKD. V lost 3 bases and J 4 bases, leaving 9 bases between the germline ends. This CDR3 region has 14 residues. CDR3 protein: CAISESGVNEKLFF. CDR3 DNA sequence: TGTGCCATCAGTGAATCAGGGGTTAATGAAAAACTGTTTTTT.

As to this clone: Other DNA sequences in this sample translate to the same CDR3. The genes are TRBV5-1 and TRBJ2-7, with 8 bases identical to TRBD1. The CDR3 sequence is 15 residues long. Germline-derived CDR1 and CDR2 are SGHRS and YFSETQ. The V and J ends lost 3 bases and 0 bases, in that order; junction bases with no gene match: 5. DNA for the CDR3: TGCGCCAGCAGCTCCCGACAGGGGTCCTCCTACGAGCAGTACTTC. This encodes CASSSRQGSSYEQYF.

Comments on this clone: This sample also contains other DNA sequences that code for the same CDR3. The V call is TRBV19, the J call TRBJ1-1; 8 nucleotides line up with TRBD1. V lost 8 bases and J lost 2; bases outside the gene matches: 4. The CDR3 runs 13 residues. CDR1 and CDR2 (germline): LNHDA, SQIVND (reference sequence). The CDR3, as DNA: TGTGCCAGTCGGACAGGGCGCAACACTGAAGCTTTCTTT. It specifies CASRTGRNTEAFF.

This chain connects TRBV2 to TRBJ1-3; 9 bases fit TRBD1. Trimming at V came to 4 bases and at J to 1 base, leaving 2 bases not matched to a gene. Per germline, CDR1 SNHLY and CDR2 FYNNEI. This CDR3 has 15 residues. The CDR3 spells CASSGDRASGNTIYF. CDR3 nucleotide sequence: TGTGCCAGCAGTGGGGACAGGGCGTCTGGAAACACCATATATTTT.

This clone has a handful of counts. V and J are TRBV19 and TRBJ2-3; 8 bases are a match to TRBD2. V shed 8 bases and J 6 bases; nucleotides not matched to a gene: 7. CDR1 and CDR2 (germline): LNHDA, SQIVND (reference sequence). The CDR3 totals 13 residues. The CDR3 coding sequence is TGTGCCAGTCGTGGACTAGCTAGTGATACGCAGTATTTT. Protein: CASRGLASDTQYF. The full variable domain, with the rest looked up from reference TRBV19 and TRBJ2-3, is DGGITQSPKYLFRKEGQNVTLSCEQNLNHDAMYWYRQDPGQGLRLIYYSQIVNDFQKGDIAEGYSVSREKKESFPLTVTSAQKNPTAFYLCASRGLASDTQYFGPGTRLTVL.

The CDR3 is CASSQGARAFF. The CDR3 bases are TGTGCCAGCAGCCAGGGGGCGCGAGCTTTCTTT. The chain links TRBV6-2 or TRBV6-3 to TRBJ1-1; the match to TRBD1 covers 8 bases. The V and J ends lost 6 bases and 10 bases, in that order; junction bases with no gene match: 4. This CDR3 is built from 11 residues. Germline V lookup: CDR1 MNHEY, CDR2 SVGEGT.

The chain joins TRBV5-1 to TRBJ1-6; D may be TRBD1 (6 bases). Trimming stripped 2 bases from V and 11 bases from J, with 11 bases between. This CDR3 has 13 residues. Germline assignment: CDR1 SGHRS and CDR2 YFSETQ. CDR3 sequence (DNA): TGCGCCAGCAGCTTACAGGGAGGGCCACCCCTCCACTTT. It specifies CASSLQGGPPLHF.

As to this clone: The sample has other DNA sequences that encode this CDR3 too. The chain recombines TRBV7-2 with TRBJ2-3; TRBD1 matches 8 bases. Trimming cost V 1 base and J 0 bases; bases outside gene matches: 3. CDR1 and CDR2 (germline): SGHTA, FQGNSA. This CDR3 has 16 residues. CDR3 sequence reads: CASSLVAGGSTDTQYF. The CDR3 region has the DNA TGTGCCAGCAGCTTAGTGGCAGGGGGCAGCACAGATACGCAGTATTTT.

Concerning this clone: Other DNA variants within this sample encode the same CDR3. The chain links TRBV18 to TRBJ2-7, with 7 bases that match TRBD1. The V and J ends lost 0 bases and 1 base, in that order; junction bases with no gene match: 0. The CDR3 extends over 14 amino acids. Germline V lookup: CDR1 KGHSH, CDR2 LQKENI. CDR3 sequence (DNA): TGTGCCAGCTCACCACCGACAGGGTCCTACGAGCAGTACTTC. As protein: CASSPPTGSYEQYF.

This clone has just a few counts. J is TRBJ2-7 and V is TRBV18; 7 bases match TRBD1. The germline gives CDR1 KGHSH, CDR2 LQKENI. This CDR3 region has 15 residues. Losses at the gene ends were 3 bases for V and 2 bases for J; bases not matched to a gene: 7. DNA of the CDR3: TGTGCCAGCTCACCGCGGATGACAGGGACCTACGAGCAGTACTTC. This translates into CASSPRMTGTYEQYF.

The chain is built from TRBV28 and TRBJ2-5, with TRBD2 identical over 8 bases. The CDR3 length is 14 residues. V lost 4 bases to trimming and J lost 5 bases; unmatched junction nucleotides: 6. Germline CDR1 and CDR2: MDHEN and SYDVKM. Here the CDR3 reads CASSSSGGTETQYF. The CDR3 DNA follows: TGTGCCAGCAGTTCCTCGGGAGGGACGGAGACCCAGTACTTC.

This sequence joins TRBV5-4 and TRBJ2-7, with TRBD1 matching over 7 bases. The CDR3 totals 14 residues. CDR1 SGHNT and CDR2 YYREEE come from the germline V gene (reference sequence). Trimming removed 0 bases from V and 4 bases from J; junction bases left unmatched: 4. The CDR3 protein is CASSLGDRGYEQYF. The DNA of the CDR3 is TGTGCCAGCAGCTTGGGGGACAGAGGTTACGAGCAGTACTTC. Looking up the rest from reference TRBV5-4 and TRBJ2-7 gives the full variable domain: ETGVTQSPTHLIKTRGQQVTLRCSSQSGHNTVSWYQQALGQGPQFIFQYYREEENGRGNFPPRFSGLQFPNYSSELNVNALELDDSALYLCASSLGDRGYEQYFGPGTRLTVT.

The chain employs TRBV29-1 and TRBJ2-5, with 8 bases that match TRBD1. V lost 4 bases to trimming and J lost 4 bases; unmatched junction nucleotides: 8. The length of the CDR3 is 14 residues. From germline, CDR1 is SQVTM and CDR2 ANQGSEA. This chain's CDR3 is CSVVRGRGRETQYF. CDR3 coding DNA: TGCAGCGTTGTAAGGGGCAGGGGGCGAGAGACCCAGTACTTC.

This rearrangement joins TRBV25-1 to TRBJ2-1; D is unresolved. The CDR3 has 14 residues. Trimming took 3 bases from V and 5 from J, leaving 11 bases between them. The germline V gene has CDR1 MGHDK and CDR2 SYGVNS. The CDR3 sequence is CASSDPDNNNEQFF. The CDR3 region has the DNA TGTGCCAGCAGTGACCCTGACAACAACAATGAGCAGTTCTTC.